These 29 T cell receptor beta chains were all obtained from the same sample, sequenced in a study of T-cell memory formation after mild COVID-19. In TCRdb, the 5' RACE reads were re-called with MiXCR into one record per CDR3 protein. This table has about 560,000 distinct CDR3 sequences, about 20% appearing once. Sequencing input: PBMCs or a T cell subset sorted from them (not recorded which). The receptors shown here come from an adult woman who had mild COVID-19 (a few samples of this study predate the infection). Cell type and time point are not known.

The rearrangement links TRBV7-6 to TRBJ2-5, with 9 positions matching TRBD1. Looked up from germline, CDR1 is SGHVS and CDR2 is FNYEAQ. CDR3 length: 17 residues. Germline trimming cut 6 bases from V and 1 base from J; bases unmatched to any gene: 12. The CDR3 DNA reads as TGTGCCAGCAGTCATAAACCGGGACAGGGTATCCAAGAGACCCAGTACTTC. Encoded protein: CASSHKPGQGIQETQYF.

V is TRBV9 and J is TRBJ1-3; unclear D gene. CDR1 and CDR2 (germline): SGDLS, YYNGEE. V lost 3 bases, J lost 1 base, and 8 bases lay in between. CDR3 length: 14 amino acids. The DNA of the CDR3 is TGTGCCAGCAGCGGAGACATTTCTGGAAACACCATATATTTT. Protein sequence: CASSGDISGNTIYF.

The chain recombines TRBV9 with TRBJ1-1, with a possible D match to TRBD1 (5 bases). CDR1 SGDLS and CDR2 YYNGEE come from the germline V gene. V was trimmed by 3 bases and J by 1 base, leaving 13 bases between them. This CDR3 contains 15 residues. CDR3 nucleotides: TGTGCCAGCAGCGCCCGACGGGACTCGAACACTGAAGCTTTCTTT. Protein: CASSARRDSNTEAFF.

The rearrangement uses TRBV25-1 and TRBJ1-6; D is perhaps TRBD1 (6 bases). The germline CDR1 and CDR2 sequences are MGHDK and SYGVNS. The length of the CDR3 is 14 residues. V was shortened by 4 bases and J by 7 bases, with 11 bases between the two germline ends. The CDR3 loop reads CASSVRTENSPLHF. CDR3 DNA sequence: TGTGCCAGCAGTGTCCGGACAGAGAATTCACCCCTCCACTTT.

This sequence joins TRBV6-6 and TRBJ2-7, with 9 positions matching TRBD2. Germline trimming cut 2 bases from V and 7 bases from J; bases unmatched to any gene: 9. This CDR3 has 15 residues. Germline V lookup: CDR1 MNHNY, CDR2 SVGAGI (reference sequence). CDR3 region: CASSYLKAAGGEQYF. As DNA, the CDR3 is TGTGCCAGCAGTTACCTCAAGGCAGCGGGAGGTGAGCAGTACTTC.

In its sample, this clonotype was seen a few times. The chain joins TRBV27 to TRBJ2-1, with 12 bases matching TRBD2. Unmatched junction bases numbered 7, after V lost 5 bases and J lost 8 bases. The CDR3 runs to 15 residues. Germline CDR1 reads MNHEY; CDR2 reads SMNVEV (reference sequence). As DNA, the CDR3 is TGTGCCAGCAGTAGACTAGCGGGGGCTGGGGATGAGCAGTTCTTC. Translated, it gives CASSRLAGAGDEQFF.

This clonotype was observed a handful of times. The chain has TRBV2 and TRBJ2-7; D remains ambiguous. The ends were cut back, 8 bases at V and 1 base at J, with 9 bases in the middle. CDR3 size: 12 residues. Germline lookup yields CDR1 SNHLY and CDR2 FYNNEI. CDR3 amino acids: CASVYGSYEQYF. The CDR3 DNA sequence: TGTGCCAGCGTGTACGGATCCTACGAGCAGTACTTC.

This clonotype was found a few times. The V gene is TRBV6-2 or TRBV6-3, the J gene TRBJ1-5; maybe TRBD1 (6 bases). This CDR3 has 15 residues. In germline, CDR1 is MNHEY, CDR2 SVGEGT. The V end lost 8 bases, the J end lost 7 bases, and 21 bases lay between the germline ends. DNA for the CDR3: TGTGCCAGCCAAACCCTCAGGGATACAGGGCAGCCCCAGCATTTT. Residues: CASQTLRDTGQPQHF.

This clonotype was seen a few times. The V call is TRBV6-2 or TRBV6-3, the J call TRBJ1-2; tentatively, D is TRBD1 (6 bases). Germline CDR1 reads MNHEY; CDR2 reads SVGEGT. V was pared by 0 bases and J by 6 bases, with 11 bases between. The CDR3 is 14 residues long. The CDR3 nucleotides are TGTGCCAGCAGTTACTCGGTCAGGGGCAATGGCTACACCTTC. Translated, it gives CASSYSVRGNGYTF.

This clonotype appeared a few times. The gene calls are TRBV11-2 and TRBJ2-5; unclear D gene. V was trimmed by 0 bases and J by 5 bases, leaving 16 bases between them. The CDR3 is 16 residues long. Germline V lookup: CDR1 SGHAT, CDR2 FQNNGV. The CDR3 DNA reads TGTGCCAGCAGCTTAGAGTGGCTCCCGGGTATGGAGACCCAGTACTTC. Translation gives CASSLEWLPGMETQYF.

This clonotype has more than one count but fewer than ten. This chain links TRBV4-3 with TRBJ2-7; D is unresolved. Between the trimmed V and J ends, which lost 2 bases and 0 bases, there was a span of 11 bases. Germline lookup yields CDR1 LGHNA and CDR2 YSLEER. The CDR3 is 15 amino acids. The CDR3 DNA sequence: TGCGCCAGCAGCCAAAGTCCCAGCGCCTCCTACGAGCAGTACTTC. This codes for CASSQSPSASYEQYF.

The V and J genes are TRBV7-9 and TRBJ1-4; 8 nucleotides line up with TRBD1. CDR1 SEHNR and CDR2 FQNEAQ come from the germline V gene (reference sequence). This CDR3 has 14 amino acids. V shed 4 bases, J shed 8 bases, and the junction held 6 bases outside the gene matches. The CDR3 protein is CASSYLGTGEKLFF. CDR3 sequence (DNA): TGTGCCAGCAGCTACCTCGGGACAGGCGAAAAACTGTTTTTT.

The chain joins TRBV24-1 to TRBJ1-5, with TRBD1 identical over 8 bases. Germline-derived CDR1 and CDR2 are KGHDR and SFDVKD. The CDR3 is made up of 16 amino acids. The junction had 4 bases not matched to a gene; V was cut back by 3 bases and J by 1 base. This CDR3 is CATSDTTGGSNQPQHF. Here the CDR3 DNA reads TGTGCCACCAGTGATACAACAGGGGGAAGCAATCAGCCCCAGCATTTT.

This clonotype was seen only a few times. The chain has TRBV11-2 and TRBJ2-3; possibly TRBD1 for D (5 bases). The CDR3 runs 14 residues. With 4 bases removed from V and 5 bases from J, the gap between germline ends came to 13 bases. From germline, CDR1 is SGHAT and CDR2 FQNNGV. CDR3 nucleotides: TGTGCCAGCAGCTCGATTAGGGGTAGAGATACGCAGTATTTT. This encodes CASSSIRGRDTQYF.

About this clonotype itself: One end of the junction varies from germline; a read error may be responsible. The chain joins TRBV3-1 to TRBJ2-7; D is tentatively TRBD1 or TRBD2 (5 bases each). The CDR3 covers 15 residues. The germline V gene has CDR1 LGHDT and CDR2 YNNKEL (reference sequence). As DNA, the CDR3 is TGTGCCAGCAGTCAAGAGGGGATTTATTCCTACGAGCAGTACTTC. Translating it yields CASSQEGIYSYEQYF.

The chain has TRBV12-3 or TRBV12-4 and TRBJ1-6; TRBD1 agrees at 7 bases. V shed 2 bases, J shed 7 bases, and the junction held 5 bases outside the gene matches. The CDR3 runs to 15 residues. The CDR3 nucleotides read TGTGCCAGCAGTTTATTGCCAGGGGGAAATTCACCCCTCCACTTT. It codes for CASSLLPGGNSPLHF.

The gene calls are TRBV12-3 or TRBV12-4 and TRBJ1-5; 7 bases are shared with TRBD1. The CDR3 totals 14 residues. J lost 1 base, V lost 5 bases, and 2 bases had no gene match. CDR3 loop: CASSQDRSNQPQHF. The CDR3 coding sequence is TGTGCCAGCAGTCAGGACAGGAGCAATCAGCCCCAGCATTTT.

Ten or more counts support this clonotype. This rearrangement joins TRBV5-1 to TRBJ1-2; D not certain. V lost 4 bases, J lost 1 base, and 11 bases lay in between. CDR1 SGHRS and CDR2 YFSETQ come from the germline V gene. The CDR3 is 14 amino acids. CDR3 sequence reads: CASSPGDGNYGYTF. The CDR3 nucleotides read TGCGCCAGCAGCCCGGGTGACGGTAACTATGGCTACACCTTC.

This chain uses TRBV19 with TRBJ2-5; TRBD2 is a possible D gene (5 bases). CDR3 length equals 13 residues. Trimming stripped 6 bases from V and 2 bases from J, with 10 bases between. CDR1 LNHDA and CDR2 SQIVND come from the germline V gene (reference sequence). CDR3 sequence: CASRFRGQETQYF. Written as DNA, the CDR3 is TGTGCCAGTAGATTCCGGGGACAAGAGACCCAGTACTTC.

The V gene is TRBV7-9, the J gene TRBJ2-1, with 8 nucleotides matching TRBD2. With 4 bases clipped from V and 4 bases from J, the junction kept 12 bases outside the gene matches. Per the germline V gene, CDR1 is SEHNR and CDR2 is FQNEAQ (reference sequence). The length of the CDR3 is 17 residues. The CDR3 reads CASSSSLAGIGYNEQFF. CDR3 nucleotides: TGTGCCAGCAGCTCAAGCTTAGCGGGAATTGGATACAATGAGCAGTTCTTC.

This clonotype was counted a few times. The chain recombines TRBV6-2 or TRBV6-3 with TRBJ2-1, with a possible D match to TRBD1 (5 bases). V lost 2 bases and J 9 bases, leaving 14 bases between the germline ends. The V gene's germline CDR1 is MNHEY and CDR2 SVGEGT. The CDR3 totals 14 residues. The CDR3 sequence is CASSYGLGASEQFF. In DNA form, the CDR3 reads TGTGCCAGCAGTTACGGGCTAGGGGCCAGTGAGCAGTTCTTC.

V and J are TRBV20-1 and TRBJ2-1; possibly TRBD1 or TRBD2 for D (6 bases each). The CDR3 has 16 amino acids. Trimming took off 2 bases at V and 0 bases at J, with 14 bases between the two ends. The germline CDR1 and CDR2 sequences are DFQATT and SNEGSKA (reference sequence). In DNA form, the CDR3 reads TGCAGTGCTAGATCTGGGGGGCACAGCTCCTACAATGAGCAGTTCTTC. Its translation: CSARSGGHSSYNEQFF.

This clonotype turned up a few times. The rearrangement links TRBV7-9 to TRBJ2-2; D is ambiguous. The germline V gene encodes CDR1 SEHNR and CDR2 FQNEAQ (reference sequence). CDR3 size: 15 residues. The V end lost 2 bases, the J end lost 1 base, and 8 bases lay between the germline ends. The CDR3 nucleotides are TGTGCCAGCAGCTTATGGTCCGGGAACACCGGGGAGCTGTTTTTT. It codes for CASSLWSGNTGELFF.

This clonotype occurred a few times. The V call is TRBV7-6, the J call TRBJ2-3, with 9 nucleotides matching TRBD1. Per the germline V gene, CDR1 is SGHVS and CDR2 is FNYEAQ. The CDR3 loop spans 11 amino acids. Unmatched junction bases numbered 3, after V lost 10 bases and J lost 7 bases. The CDR3 is CAIGQGNTQYF. DNA of the CDR3: TGTGCCATTGGACAGGGGAATACGCAGTATTTT.

This clonotype was counted only a few times. The chain employs TRBV27 and TRBJ1-4, with D possibly being TRBD1 (6 bases). CDR1 MNHEY and CDR2 SMNVEV come from the germline V gene (reference sequence). V lost 9 bases and J lost 6, with 20 bases in between. The CDR3 has 15 residues. For the CDR3, the DNA is TGTGCCAGACTTGCTCGGACAGTCCAGGATGAAAAACTGTTTTTT. Amino acid sequence: CARLARTVQDEKLFF.

This clonotype appeared a few times. The CDR3 nucleotides read TGTGCCAGCAGATTTGGACTAGCGGGACGCACAGATACGCAGTATTTT. Protein product: CASRFGLAGRTDTQYF. The rearrangement joins TRBV6-5 to TRBJ2-3; 12 bases agree with TRBD2. The CDR3 consists of 16 residues. Germline CDR1 reads MNHEY; CDR2 reads SVGAGI. V lost 6 bases and J lost 1; bases outside the gene matches: 5.

The genes are TRBV4-1 and TRBJ2-7; D not certain. The CDR3 consists of 12 residues. Germline loops: CDR1 MGHRA, CDR2 YSYEKL. V dropped 2 bases and J dropped 6 bases, with 8 bases sitting between them. CDR3 nucleotide sequence: TGCGCCAGCAGCCAAATTTCGGGCGAGCAGTACTTC. It specifies CASSQISGEQYF.

This clonotype was detected a few times. The junction and the germline gene differ at one end; a read error may be behind it. V and J are TRBV7-8 and TRBJ1-6; D possibly corresponds to TRBD1 (5 bases). Per germline, CDR1 SGHVS and CDR2 FQNEAQ. The CDR3 extends over 16 amino acids. The CDR3 nucleotides are TGTGCCAGCAGCCTAGCGGTAGCGGGGGGTTTGACACCCCTCCACTTT. Protein sequence: CASSLAVAGGLTPLHF.

The V gene is TRBV27, the J gene TRBJ2-7; TRBD2 matches 8 bases. Losses at the gene ends were 6 bases for V and 5 bases for J; bases not matched to a gene: 9. The CDR3 spans 14 residues. From germline, CDR1 is MNHEY and CDR2 SMNVEV (reference sequence). The CDR3 spells CASSIRGGFDEQYF. The CDR3 coding sequence is TGTGCCAGCAGCATCCGGGGGGGGTTCGACGAGCAGTACTTC.